These T cell receptor beta chains were read from a single sample in a study of Graves' ophthalmopathy and Graves' hyperthyroidism. TCRdb reprocessed the multiplex PCR reads via MiXCR and lists one record per CDR3 protein. The sample includes hundreds of thousands of distinct CDR3 sequences, about two fifths of them seen just once. The sample consisted of peripheral blood. The source is an adult man with Graves' ophthalmopathy. The conserved cysteine and the conserved F or W are not part of the CDR3 here. Each record gives: J gene, V gene, CDR3 protein.

j_gene: TRBJ2-7
v_gene: TRBV6-5
CDR3aa: ASSYSVGGAYEQY

j_gene: TRBJ2-7
v_gene: TRBV25-1
CDR3aa: ASSTRRGGSYEQY

j_gene: TRBJ2-7
v_gene: TRBV7-9
CDR3aa: ASSFPGGSYEQY

j_gene: TRBJ2-5
v_gene: TRBV6-6
CDR3aa: ASSPGQKETQY

j_gene: TRBJ2-7
v_gene: TRBV29-1
CDR3aa: SVWGQGPREQY

j_gene: TRBJ2-2
v_gene: TRBV24-1
CDR3aa: ATSDLGLAGAPNTGELF

j_gene: TRBJ1-4
v_gene: TRBV9
CDR3aa: ASSAGVATNEKLF

j_gene: TRBJ2-7
v_gene: TRBV12-5
CDR3aa: ASGLGDRGHEQY

j_gene: TRBJ1-2
v_gene: TRBV9
CDR3aa: ASSVSGSHGYT

j_gene: TRBJ1-2
v_gene: TRBV13
CDR3aa: ASSSGDGSYGYT

j_gene: TRBJ1-2
v_gene: TRBV5-5
CDR3aa: ASSSSPDSLYGYT

j_gene: TRBJ2-1
v_gene: TRBV10-3
CDR3aa: AISADSVFNNEQF

j_gene: TRBJ1-5
v_gene: TRBV4-1
CDR3aa: ASSQDSFPNRVRQPQH

j_gene: TRBJ2-5
v_gene: TRBV25-1
CDR3aa: ASSVGTGIQETQY

j_gene: TRBJ1-5
v_gene: TRBV2
CDR3aa: ASSEEIAPGQPQH

j_gene: TRBJ2-5
v_gene: TRBV25-1
CDR3aa: ASSGELETQY

j_gene: TRBJ2-5
v_gene: TRBV10-3
CDR3aa: AISTMRQETQY

j_gene: TRBJ2-2
v_gene: TRBV14
CDR3aa: ASSQELSGLGGELF

j_gene: TRBJ2-5
v_gene: TRBV9
CDR3aa: ASSVAPQGGETQY

j_gene: TRBJ2-7
v_gene: TRBV12-3/TRBV12-4
CDR3aa: ASSLKGLAGALEQY

j_gene: TRBJ1-1
v_gene: TRBV11-2
CDR3aa: ASSLKTVNTEAF

j_gene: TRBJ2-7
v_gene: TRBV29-1
CDR3aa: SYGTSYEQY

j_gene: TRBJ1-2
v_gene: TRBV5-5
CDR3aa: ASSLAGAANYGYT

j_gene: TRBJ2-7
v_gene: TRBV12-3/TRBV12-4
CDR3aa: ASSHLAATYEQY

j_gene: TRBJ1-2
v_gene: TRBV25-1
CDR3aa: ATSALGQGFSYGYT

j_gene: TRBJ2-1
v_gene: TRBV7-8
CDR3aa: ASSLLEANEQF

j_gene: TRBJ1-2
v_gene: TRBV7-2
CDR3aa: ASSLALPVNYGYT

j_gene: TRBJ1-6
v_gene: TRBV2
CDR3aa: ASKRDRSLH

j_gene: TRBJ1-2
v_gene: TRBV7-9
CDR3aa: ASSWDRVHGYT

j_gene: TRBJ2-5
v_gene: TRBV29-1
CDR3aa: SYWTGVETQY

j_gene: TRBJ2-7
v_gene: TRBV15
CDR3aa: ATSIRGRRSYEQY

j_gene: TRBJ1-2
v_gene: TRBV20-1
CDR3aa: SASVTGGGGGYT

j_gene: TRBJ2-7
v_gene: TRBV9
CDR3aa: ASSQARFGSGRAENEQY

j_gene: TRBJ2-7
v_gene: TRBV2
CDR3aa: ASSPPWTEAYEQY

j_gene: TRBJ1-6
v_gene: TRBV2
CDR3aa: ASSEARLGNSPLH

j_gene: TRBJ2-7
v_gene: TRBV14
CDR3aa: ASSPGFLGEQY

j_gene: TRBJ1-5
v_gene: TRBV15
CDR3aa: ATSRDLGGYHQPQH

j_gene: TRBJ1-2
v_gene: TRBV5-6
CDR3aa: ASSAVGAGDGYT

j_gene: TRBJ1-2
v_gene: TRBV7-9
CDR3aa: ASSPANYGYT

j_gene: TRBJ2-5
v_gene: TRBV7-2
CDR3aa: ASSPRQGQY

j_gene: TRBJ2-2
v_gene: TRBV10-2
CDR3aa: ASRWTSGRAGELF

j_gene: TRBJ1-1
v_gene: TRBV7-9
CDR3aa: ASSLVGAKAF

j_gene: TRBJ2-7
v_gene: TRBV7-8
CDR3aa: ASRERRGPEQY

j_gene: TRBJ1-4
v_gene: TRBV29-1
CDR3aa: SVTRRYNEKLF

j_gene: TRBJ2-7
v_gene: TRBV20-1
CDR3aa: SAQSREGEQY

j_gene: TRBJ1-2
v_gene: TRBV7-3
CDR3aa: ASSFSDGYGYT

j_gene: TRBJ1-2
v_gene: TRBV29-1
CDR3aa: SVEPTEVYGYT

j_gene: TRBJ1-5
v_gene: TRBV20-1
CDR3aa: SAIRGGPNQPQH

j_gene: TRBJ2-5
v_gene: TRBV14
CDR3aa: ASSQATSGGQETQY

j_gene: TRBJ1-3
v_gene: TRBV15
CDR3aa: ATSRDHLGNTIY

j_gene: TRBJ1-3
v_gene: TRBV7-8
CDR3aa: ASSPGASQNTIY